This T cell receptor (beta chain) comes out of a study of cytomegalovirus exposure and HLA in healthy donors. Study as a whole: Approximately 81% of 350 to 400 genotyped donors fell in the Caucasian-associated ancestry cluster.

Both 60 Vbeta primers and 13 Jbeta primers went into the PCR. The method was immunoSEQ multiplex PCR; TCRdb's version includes in-frame clones alone and lacks a portion of them. The sample lists 95,000 to 110,000 clones, around 73% occurring once. In its sample, this clone was seen once. V was pared by 0 bases and J by 9 bases, with 13 bases between. CDR1 is SGHRS, CDR2 YFSETQ, per germline. This CDR3 has 14 amino acids. This receptor was identified in a woman in her forties in good health and CMV-seronegative. Sequenced: PBMCs. The chain carries TRBV5-1 and TRBJ2-1, with D tentatively TRBD1 (6 bases). This CDR3 reads CASSLDPGAGEQFF. In DNA form, the CDR3 reads TGCGCCAGCAGCTTGGACCCAGGGGCGGGTGAGCAGTTCTTC.